The clone carrying this TCR beta chain was seen a handful of times. The source of the sample is a study of T cells after yellow fever vaccination. Germline V gives CDR1 MNHNS, CDR2 SASEGT. V was pared by 10 bases and J by 4 bases, with 16 bases between. CDR3 length equals 14 residues. One entry per CDR3 protein, called by TCRdb with MiXCR from the 5' RACE reads. This sample has 300,000 to 450,000 distinct CDR3 sequences, with 8.1% found just once. The material sequenced was PBMCs, taken approximately 40 days after the first yellow fever vaccination. The chain recombines TRBV6-1 with TRBJ2-2; D remains unclear. The receptor was derived from a man between 18 and 29 years old who received the YFV17D yellow fever vaccine. Here the CDR3 reads CATMSRATTGELFF. The CDR3, as DNA: TGTGCCACTATGAGCCGGGCGACCACCGGGGAGCTGTTTTTT.